This T cell receptor (beta chain) appears in the sequencing data of a study of long-term antiretroviral therapy in people with HIV. Broader study findings: Information on adherence, resistance and therapy changes was unavailable.

They ran version v3.0 of the immunoSEQ assay at survey level. Clones were sequenced by immunoSEQ multiplex PCR, and TCRdb holds only the in-frame ones, with some missing. The repertoire consists of approximately 15,000 clones, with about 86% occurring once and the leading ten covering about 8%. V dropped 5 bases and J dropped 10 bases, with 18 bases sitting between them. The CDR3 is 15 residues long. The germline gives CDR1 SEHNR, CDR2 FQNEAQ (reference sequence). The cryopreserved samples used held about 0.85-11 million PBMC prior to extraction of DNA. Regarding this clone: Its matching antigen is unknown.

This sequence joins TRBV7-9 and TRBJ1-6; D not certain. Sequenced here: unsorted PBMCs, sampled 0.1 years after starting antiretroviral therapy. The receptor was derived from a man between 18 and 35 years old with HIV. Written as DNA, the CDR3 is TGTGCCAGCAGCCCATTCGAGGGAGGAGGGTCACCCCTCCACTTT. It specifies CASSPFEGGGSPLHF.